This T cell receptor (beta chain) is from a study of technical replicates of blood from several donors. The CDR3 extends over 15 amino acids. CDR1 is SNHLY and CDR2 is FYNNEI in the germline V gene. Trimming took off 4 bases at V and 5 bases at J, with 17 bases between the two ends. Measured with immunoSEQ multiplex PCR; TCRdb has only the in-frame clones, and not every one. The data show just over 95,000 clones, approximately 94% seen once. The source material was T cells isolated from PBMCs. The clonotype comes from a human donor in good health. This chain joins TRBV2 and TRBJ1-1; D perhaps matches TRBD1 (5 bases). The CDR3 nucleotides are TGTGCCAGCAGTGCCGCCTTCGGGACTTTGACTGAAGCTTTCTTT. The encoded protein is CASSAAFGTLTEAFF. Variable domain in full (rest from reference TRBV2 and TRBJ1-1): EPEVTQTPSHQVTQMGQEVILRCVPISNHLYFYWYRQILGQKVEFLVSFYNNEISEKSEIFDDQFSVERPDGSNFTLKIRSTKLEDSAMYFCASSAAFGTLTEAFFGQGTRLTVV.